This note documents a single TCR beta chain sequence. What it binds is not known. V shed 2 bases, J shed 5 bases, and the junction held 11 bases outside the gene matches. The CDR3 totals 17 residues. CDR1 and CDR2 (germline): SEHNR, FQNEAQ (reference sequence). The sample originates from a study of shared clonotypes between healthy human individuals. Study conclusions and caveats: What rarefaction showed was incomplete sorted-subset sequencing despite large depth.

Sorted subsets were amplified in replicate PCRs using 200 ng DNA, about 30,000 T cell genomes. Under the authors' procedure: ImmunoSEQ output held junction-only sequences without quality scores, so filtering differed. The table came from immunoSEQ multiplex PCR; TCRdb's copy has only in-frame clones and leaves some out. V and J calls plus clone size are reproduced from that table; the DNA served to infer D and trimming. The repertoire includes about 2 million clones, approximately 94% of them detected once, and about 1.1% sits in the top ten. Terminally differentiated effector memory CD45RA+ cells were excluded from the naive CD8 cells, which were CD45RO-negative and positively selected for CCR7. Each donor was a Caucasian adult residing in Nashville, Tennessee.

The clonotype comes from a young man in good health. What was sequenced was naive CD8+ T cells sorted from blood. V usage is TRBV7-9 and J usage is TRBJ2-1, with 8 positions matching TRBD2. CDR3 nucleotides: TGTGCCAGCAGCTTATTAACTAGCGGCTGGAGGGACAATGAGCAGTTCTTC. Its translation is CASSLLTSGWRDNEQFF.